This is a list of T cell receptor beta chains from one sample in a study of metastatic and nonmetastatic thyroid tumors. TCRdb re-clonotyped the PCR reads through MiXCR. The table has about 14,000 clones, under 30% seen once. Sequenced material: blood. These receptors all stem from a female donor with papillary thyroid cancer or a benign thyroid nodule (not recorded which). Some clones in this sample may be carry-over from other donors' samples. Both conserved end residues are part of each CDR3. Fields, in order: J gene, V gene, D gene, clone size, CDR3 protein, CDR3 DNA. The D gene is left open where the match is weak. Not all rows give a size; the values are once, few, many and, for expanded clones, a class.

>TRBJ2-3|TRBV11-2|-|-
CASSLGGGYDTQYF
TGTGCCAGCAGCTTAGGGGGGGGCTACGATACGCAGTATTTT
>TRBJ1-6|TRBV20-1|-|many
CSASLSRGNSPLHF
TGCAGTGCTAGTCTTTCCAGGGGAAATTCACCCCTCCACTTT
>TRBJ2-1|TRBV19|TRBD1|many
CASPSGTGKAAVYNEQFF
TGTGCCAGCCCCTCCGGGACAGGGAAAGCGGCGGTCTACAATGAGCAGTTCTTC
>TRBJ1-1|TRBV5-1|-|many
CASSLTQVNTEAFF
TGCGCCAGCAGCTTGACCCAGGTGAACACTGAAGCTTTCTTT
>TRBJ1-2|TRBV28|-|medium-sized
CASSAQGFNYGYTF
TGTGCCAGCAGTGCACAGGGATTTAACTATGGCTACACCTTC
>TRBJ1-2|TRBV6-1|TRBD1|medium-sized
CASSEARGLDYGYTF
TGTGCCAGCAGTGAAGCGAGGGGGCTGGACTATGGCTACACCTTC
>TRBJ2-3|TRBV12-5|TRBD1|few
CASGLVGDRAGVVRTDTQYF
TGTGCTAGTGGTTTGGTGGGGGACAGGGCGGGTGTGGTTCGCACAGATACGCAGTATTTT
>TRBJ2-5|TRBV7-7|TRBD1|many
CASSTQGETQYF
TGTGCTAGCAGCACACAGGGGGAGACCCAGTACTTC
>TRBJ2-7|TRBV28|-|few
CASSLGAGGMSEQYF
TGTGCCAGCAGTTTAGGTGCCGGGGGCATGAGCGAGCAGTACTTC
>TRBJ1-5|TRBV5-5|-|-
CASSLMSNQPQHF
TGTGCCAGCAGCTTGATGTCTAATCAGCCCCAGCATTTT
>TRBJ1-1|TRBV6-1|-|medium-sized
CASRGTQNTEAFF
TGTGCCAGCAGGGGTACACAGAACACTGAAGCTTTCTTT
>TRBJ1-5|TRBV3-1|-|many
CASSQEGAGEQPQHF
TGTGCCAGCAGCCAAGAGGGGGCGGGGGAACAGCCCCAGCATTTT
>TRBJ1-4|TRBV9|-|many
CASSPEEGEKLFF
TGTGCCAGCAGCCCCGAGGAGGGGGAAAAACTGTTTTTT
>TRBJ2-5|TRBV19|TRBD2|many
CASTPGLAGTATTYQETQYF
TGTGCCAGTACACCGGGACTAGCGGGAACAGCAACAACGTACCAAGAGACCCAGTACTTC
>TRBJ1-1|TRBV2|-|-
CACSVRQNTVAFF
TGTGCCTGCAGTGTTCGGCAGAACACTGTAGCTTTCTTT
>TRBJ1-1|TRBV20-1|-|once
CSARDTTTILGDTEAFF
TGCAGTGCTAGAGATACGACAACCATCCTAGGGGACACTGAAGCTTTCTTT
>TRBJ1-1|TRBV6-1|-|few
CASRDSLRNTEAFF
TGTGCCAGCAGGGACAGCCTTAGGAACACTGAAGCTTTCTTT
>TRBJ1-6|TRBV20-1|-|many
CSARDLGGIIGNSPLHF
TGCAGTGCTAGAGATCTCGGCGGCATCATAGGGAATTCACCCCTCCACTTT
>TRBJ1-4|TRBV5-1|-|-
CASSLDAAPNEKLFF
TGCGCCAGCAGCTTGGATGCAGCGCCCAATGAAAAACTGTTTTTT
>TRBJ1-6|TRBV2|TRBD1|-
CASSRFRGQRNSPLHF
TGTGCCAGCTCGCGCTTTCGGGGACAGCGGAATTCACCCCTCCACTTT